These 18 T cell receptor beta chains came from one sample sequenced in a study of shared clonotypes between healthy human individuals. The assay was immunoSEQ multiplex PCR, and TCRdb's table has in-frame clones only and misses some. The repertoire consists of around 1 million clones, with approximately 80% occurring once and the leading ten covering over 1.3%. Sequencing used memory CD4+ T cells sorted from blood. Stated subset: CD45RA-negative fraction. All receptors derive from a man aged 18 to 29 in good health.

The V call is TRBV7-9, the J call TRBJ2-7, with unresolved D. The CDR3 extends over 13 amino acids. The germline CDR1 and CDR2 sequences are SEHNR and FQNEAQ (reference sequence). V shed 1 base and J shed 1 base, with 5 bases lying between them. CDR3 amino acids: CASSLGPSYEQYF. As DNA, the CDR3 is TGTGCCAGCAGCTTAGGGCCTTCCTACGAGCAGTACTTC.

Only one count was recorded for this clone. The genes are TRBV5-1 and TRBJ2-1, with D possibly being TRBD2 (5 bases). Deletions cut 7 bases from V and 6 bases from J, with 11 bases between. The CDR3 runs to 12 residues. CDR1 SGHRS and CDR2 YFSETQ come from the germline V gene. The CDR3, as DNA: TGCGCCAGCGGGAGAAATGGCAATGAGCAGTTCTTC. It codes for CASGRNGNEQFF.

For the CDR3, the DNA is TGTGCCAGCAGCTTGGGACAGGTACCCGAAAAACTGTTTTTT. Protein: CASSLGQVPEKLFF. The rearrangement uses TRBV5-6 and TRBJ1-4; possible D gene TRBD1, 6 bases. Trimming removed 0 bases at V and 8 bases at J, with 11 bases between. This CDR3 has 14 amino acids. The germline gives CDR1 SGHDT, CDR2 YYEEEE.

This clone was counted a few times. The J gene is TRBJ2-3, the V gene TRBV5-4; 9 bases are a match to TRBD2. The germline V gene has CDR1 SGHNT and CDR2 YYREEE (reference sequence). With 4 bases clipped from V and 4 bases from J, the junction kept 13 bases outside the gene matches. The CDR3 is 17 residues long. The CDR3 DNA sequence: TGTGCCAGCAGCCCGGGGGGCGGTAGCGGGGGATCAGATACGCAGTATTTT. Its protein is CASSPGGGSGGSDTQYF.

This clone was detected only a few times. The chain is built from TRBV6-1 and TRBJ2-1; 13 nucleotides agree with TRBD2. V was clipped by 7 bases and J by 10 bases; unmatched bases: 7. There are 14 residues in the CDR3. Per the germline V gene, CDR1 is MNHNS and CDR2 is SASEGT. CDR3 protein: CASTGTSGTWEQFF. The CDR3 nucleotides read TGTGCCAGCACCGGGACTAGCGGGACTTGGGAGCAGTTCTTC.

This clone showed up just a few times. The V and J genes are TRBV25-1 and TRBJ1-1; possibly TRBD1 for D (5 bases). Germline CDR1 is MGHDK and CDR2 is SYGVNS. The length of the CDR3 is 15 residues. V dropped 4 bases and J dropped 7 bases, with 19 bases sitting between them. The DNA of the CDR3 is TGTGCCAGCAGTGGTATATTCGGGGGTTCGGGTGAAGCTTTCTTT. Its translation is CASSGIFGGSGEAFF. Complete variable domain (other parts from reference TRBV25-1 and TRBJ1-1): EADIYQTPRYLVIGTGKKITLECSQTMGHDKMYWYQQDPGMELHLIHYSYGVNSTEKGDLSSESTVSRIRTEHFPLTLESARPSHTSQYLCASSGIFGGSGEAFFGQGTRLTVV.

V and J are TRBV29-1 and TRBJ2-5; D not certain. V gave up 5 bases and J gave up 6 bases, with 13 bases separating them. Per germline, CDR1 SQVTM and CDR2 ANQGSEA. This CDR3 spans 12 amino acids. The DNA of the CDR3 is TGCAGCGTTTTTGGCGGCGGTCAGACCCAGTACTTC. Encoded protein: CSVFGGGQTQYF.

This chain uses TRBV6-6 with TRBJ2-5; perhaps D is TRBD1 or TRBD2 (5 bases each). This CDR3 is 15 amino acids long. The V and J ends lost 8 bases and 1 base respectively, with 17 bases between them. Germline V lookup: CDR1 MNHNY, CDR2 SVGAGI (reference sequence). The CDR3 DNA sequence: TGTGCCAGCGCGCCCCCCGGGACCTTCCAAGAGACCCAGTACTTC. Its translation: CASAPPGTFQETQYF.

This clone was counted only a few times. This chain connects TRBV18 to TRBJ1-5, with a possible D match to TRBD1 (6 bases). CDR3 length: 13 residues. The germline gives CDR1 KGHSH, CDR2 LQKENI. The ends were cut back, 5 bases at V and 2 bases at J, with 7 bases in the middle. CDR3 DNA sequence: TGTGCCAGCTCAGCAGGGGGCAATCAGCCCCAGCATTTT. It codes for CASSAGGNQPQHF.

The CDR3 DNA sequence: TGTGCCAGCAGCTTAAATAATAATGAAAAACTGTTTTTT. Translating gives CASSLNNNEKLFF. The chain joins TRBV7-9 to TRBJ1-4; no firm D call. Germline V gene data show CDR1 as SEHNR and CDR2 as FQNEAQ (reference sequence). V was clipped by 2 bases and J by 4 bases, with 5 bases between them. The CDR3 has 13 amino acids.

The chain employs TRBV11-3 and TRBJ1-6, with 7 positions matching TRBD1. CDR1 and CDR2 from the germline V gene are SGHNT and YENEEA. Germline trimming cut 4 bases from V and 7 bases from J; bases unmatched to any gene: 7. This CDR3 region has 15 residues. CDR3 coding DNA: TGTGCCAGCAGCTCCCTCGACAGGGTAAATTCACCCCTCCACTTT. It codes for CASSSLDRVNSPLHF.

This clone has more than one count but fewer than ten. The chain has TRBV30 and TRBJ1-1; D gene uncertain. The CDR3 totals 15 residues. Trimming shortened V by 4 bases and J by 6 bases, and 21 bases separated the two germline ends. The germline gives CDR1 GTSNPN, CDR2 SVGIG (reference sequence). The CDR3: CAWIWGMGLAAEAFF. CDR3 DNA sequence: TGTGCCTGGATCTGGGGTATGGGTTTGGCGGCTGAAGCTTTCTTT.

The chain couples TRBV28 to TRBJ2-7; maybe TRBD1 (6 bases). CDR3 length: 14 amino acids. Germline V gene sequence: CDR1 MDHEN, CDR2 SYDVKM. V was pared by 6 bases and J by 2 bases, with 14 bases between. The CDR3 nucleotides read TGTGCCAGCAGGAGACAGGCGGGCACCTACGAGCAGTACTTC. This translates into CASRRQAGTYEQYF.

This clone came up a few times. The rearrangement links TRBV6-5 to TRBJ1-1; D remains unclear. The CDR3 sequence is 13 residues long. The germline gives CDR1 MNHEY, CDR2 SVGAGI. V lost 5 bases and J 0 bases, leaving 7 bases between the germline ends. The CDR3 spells CASSATVNTEAFF. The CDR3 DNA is TGTGCCAGCAGTGCAACGGTGAACACTGAAGCTTTCTTT.

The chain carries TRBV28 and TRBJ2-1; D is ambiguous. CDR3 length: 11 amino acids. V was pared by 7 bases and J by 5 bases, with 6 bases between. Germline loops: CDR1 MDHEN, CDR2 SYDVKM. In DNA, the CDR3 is TGTGCCAGCACTAGGAACAATGAGCAGTTCTTC. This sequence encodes CASTRNNEQFF.

CDR3 DNA: TGCGCCAGCAGCCAGGCCTGGACTGGGGCCGAGCAGTACTTC. Translating it yields CASSQAWTGAEQYF. This chain links TRBV4-3 with TRBJ2-7, with D perhaps given as TRBD1 or TRBD2 (5 bases each). V lost 3 bases and J 6 bases, leaving 15 bases between the germline ends. The CDR3 covers 14 residues. The V gene's germline CDR1 is LGHNA and CDR2 YSLEER.

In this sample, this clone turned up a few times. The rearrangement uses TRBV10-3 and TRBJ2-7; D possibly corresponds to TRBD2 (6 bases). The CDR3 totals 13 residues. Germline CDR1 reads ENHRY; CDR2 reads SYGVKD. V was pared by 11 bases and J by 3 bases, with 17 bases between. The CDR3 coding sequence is TGTGCCGCCAGACGGGACTCAGACTACGAGCAGTACTTC. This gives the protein CAARRDSDYEQYF.

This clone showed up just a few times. The CDR3 coding sequence is TGTGCCAGCAGTGAGTCAGCTAGCAATCAGCCCCAGCATTTT. Amino acid sequence: CASSESASNQPQHF. This chain connects TRBV2 to TRBJ1-5; no clear D gene. From germline, CDR1 is SNHLY and CDR2 FYNNEI. The CDR3 consists of 14 residues. V dropped 3 bases and J dropped 0 bases, with 6 bases sitting between them.